A selection of T cell receptor beta chains follows, all from one sample in a study of T cell responses to AZD1222 COVID-19 vaccine. Sequencing used immunoSEQ multiplex PCR; TCRdb keeps in-frame clones, though not all of them. Of approximately 140,000 clones listed, roughly 94% are singletons. The source material was peripheral blood, sampled on day 0 of AZD1222 vaccination. The receptors derive from an adult in good health. The CDR3 runs from the conserved cysteine through the conserved F or W. Fields, in order: J gene, V gene, CDR3 protein.

TRBJ1-1	TRBV30	CAWAEVGTEAFF
TRBJ1-2	TRBV14	CASSQATPGRYYGYTF
TRBJ2-3	TRBV5-4	CASSLKERGYTDTQYF
TRBJ2-2	TRBV18	CASSYAGTGRTGELFF
TRBJ1-2	TRBV7-9	CASSLGANNYGYTF
TRBJ2-1	TRBV10-3	CAISESGTGLSSYNEQFF
TRBJ1-1	TRBV10-3	CAMGRSNTEAFF
TRBJ1-5	TRBV6-1	CASSEAPGGSNQPQHF
TRBJ1-5	TRBV7-9	CASSLGTQLYSNQPQHF
TRBJ2-1	TRBV18	CASSPKQRLSSYNEQFF
TRBJ1-6	TRBV7-8	CASSTGNRSPLHF
TRBJ2-1	TRBV6-4	CASSDASGRYNEQFF
TRBJ2-3	TRBV6-4	CASSETSGGTDTQYF
TRBJ1-1	TRBV5-6	CASSLGWGRGRVNTEAFF
TRBJ2-5	TRBV7-9	CASSPRRGVQETQYF
TRBJ1-2	TRBV19	CASSILRGASGYTF
TRBJ2-4	TRBV2	CATMAVAKNIQYF
TRBJ2-1	TRBV6-8	CASSYGDRENEQFF
TRBJ1-1	TRBV3-1/TRBV3-2	CASSQVAGKGSTEAFF
TRBJ1-2	TRBV2	CASGTGGGYTF
TRBJ1-1	TRBV30	CAWSANVGEKAFF
TRBJ2-3	TRBV11-2	CASSLAQAGVGTDTQYF
TRBJ2-2	TRBV15	CATSRDLAANTGELFF
TRBJ2-3	TRBV5-4	CASSLRWTSGGRSTDTQYF
TRBJ2-3	TRBV10-3	CAISDSRGRGTDTQYF
TRBJ2-3	TRBV5-1	CASSLDAGGSTDTQYF